This T cell receptor (beta chain) was obtained from a study of blood T cells in healthy people across ages. For the study at large: The capture of about one barcoded beta molecule per two T cells was achieved by template switching.

It was with a sample-barcoded 5' primer and a J-beta primer mix that a second PCR of roughly 7 to 12 cycles was run. TCRdb re-derived calls from the 5' RACE reads in MiXCR, one entry per CDR3 protein. The top ten clones hold about 42% of a sample with fewer than 950,000 distinct CDR3 sequences, about 53% of them seen once. This CDR3 spans 17 amino acids. CDR1 and CDR2 (germline): SEHNR, FQNEAQ (reference sequence). Trimming removed 1 base from V and 7 bases from J; junction bases left unmatched: 16. Sequenced material: blood. V gene TRBV7-9 combines with J gene TRBJ2-7; 7 nucleotides agree with TRBD2. This clonotype originated in a man older than 75 in good health. Here the CDR3 reads CASSLEGWDLLGGEQYF. DNA for the CDR3: TGTGCCAGCAGCTTAGAGGGCTGGGACCTACTCGGGGGGGAGCAGTACTTC.